In this sample, the clone carrying this T cell receptor (beta chain) is medium-sized. Its antigen remains unknown. Assay: immunoSEQ multiplex PCR; the TCRdb copy retains only in-frame clones and omits some. The sample records about 30,000 clones, around 74% being singletons. CDR3 length: 14 residues. From germline, CDR1 is KGHSH and CDR2 LQKENI. The V end was cut by 5 bases, the J end by 4 bases, with 15 bases between. These data come from a study of STAT5B mutations in CD4+ large granular lymphocyte leukemia. Broader study findings: Without putative leukemic clones, patient CD4-sorted repertoires remained more clonal than healthy CD4+ repertoires. Approximately 25% of private leukemic clonotypes occurred rarely in other patients' non-leukemic repertoires. The CD4+ versus CD8+ T-LGLL clonality difference may reflect limited sample size. TRBV06-family usage was enriched in top patient clones (8/27) versus controls (2/35).

Sample: CD4+ T cells from blood buffy coats. The source of this sequence is a human donor in good health. The genes are TRBV18 and TRBJ2-7; TRBD2 is a possible D gene (5 bases). CDR3 nucleotides: TGTGCCAGCTCAGCAGCGGCCCTCGGGTACGAGCAGTACTTC. It translates to CASSAAALGYEQYF.